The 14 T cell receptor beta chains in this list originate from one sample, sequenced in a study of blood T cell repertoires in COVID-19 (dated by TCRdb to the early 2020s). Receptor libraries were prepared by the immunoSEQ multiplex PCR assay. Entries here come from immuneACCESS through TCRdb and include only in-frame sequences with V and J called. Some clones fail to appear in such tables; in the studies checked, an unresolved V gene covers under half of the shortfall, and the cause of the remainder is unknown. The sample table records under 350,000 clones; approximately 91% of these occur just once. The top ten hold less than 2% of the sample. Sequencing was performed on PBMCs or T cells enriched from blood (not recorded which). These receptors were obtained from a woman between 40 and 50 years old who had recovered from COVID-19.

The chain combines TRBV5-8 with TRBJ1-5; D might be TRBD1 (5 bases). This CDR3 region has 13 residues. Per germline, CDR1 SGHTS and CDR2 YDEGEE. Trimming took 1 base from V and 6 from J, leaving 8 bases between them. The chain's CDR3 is CASSLPRGQPQHF. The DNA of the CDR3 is TGTGCCAGCAGCTTGCCTAGGGGTCAGCCCCAGCATTTT.

The CDR3 loop reads CASGGHRYEAFF. In nucleotides, the CDR3 is TGCGCCAGCGGGGGACATAGATATGAAGCTTTCTTT. The chain joins TRBV10-1 to TRBJ1-1, with D tentatively TRBD1 (6 bases). Germline V lookup: CDR1 WNHNN, CDR2 SYGVQD (reference sequence). The germline V and J ends were trimmed by 8 bases and 7 bases, with 14 bases remaining between them. The CDR3 runs 12 residues.

CDR3 DNA sequence: TGTGCCAGCAGCGTAGCTCCGGGACAGGGCGATGAAAAACTGTTTTTT. This gives the protein CASSVAPGQGDEKLFF. V gene TRBV9 combines with J gene TRBJ1-4; 9 positions agree with TRBD1. V was clipped by 0 bases and J by 6 bases; unmatched bases: 6. Germline lookup yields CDR1 SGDLS and CDR2 YYNGEE. There are 16 residues in the CDR3.

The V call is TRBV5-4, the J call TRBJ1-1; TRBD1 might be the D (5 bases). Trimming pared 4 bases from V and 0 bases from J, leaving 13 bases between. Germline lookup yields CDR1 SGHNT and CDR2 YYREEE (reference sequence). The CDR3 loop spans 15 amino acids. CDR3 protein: CASSPWGGVNTEAFF. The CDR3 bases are TGTGCCAGCAGCCCCTGGGGAGGGGTGAACACTGAAGCTTTCTTT. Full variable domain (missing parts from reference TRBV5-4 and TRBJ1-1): ETGVTQSPTHLIKTRGQQVTLRCSSQSGHNTVSWYQQALGQGPQFIFQYYREEENGRGNFPPRFSGLQFPNYSSELNVNALELDDSALYLCASSPWGGVNTEAFFGQGTRLTVV.

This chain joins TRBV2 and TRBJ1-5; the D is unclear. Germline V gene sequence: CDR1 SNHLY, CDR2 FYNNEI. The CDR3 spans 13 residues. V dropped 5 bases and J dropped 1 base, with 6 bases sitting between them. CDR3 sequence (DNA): TGTGCCAGCAGTTCCAGGAGCAATCAGCCCCAGCATTTT. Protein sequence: CASSSRSNQPQHF.

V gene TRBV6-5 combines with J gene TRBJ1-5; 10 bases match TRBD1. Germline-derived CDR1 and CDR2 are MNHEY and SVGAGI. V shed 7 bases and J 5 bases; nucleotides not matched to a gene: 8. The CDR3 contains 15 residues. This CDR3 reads CASNWGTGADQPQHF. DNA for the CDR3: TGTGCCAGCAACTGGGGGACAGGGGCGGATCAGCCCCAGCATTTT.

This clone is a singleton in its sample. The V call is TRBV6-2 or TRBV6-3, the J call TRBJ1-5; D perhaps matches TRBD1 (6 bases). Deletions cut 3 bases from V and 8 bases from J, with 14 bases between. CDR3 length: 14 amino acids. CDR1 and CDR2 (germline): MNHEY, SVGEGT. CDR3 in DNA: TGTGCCAGCAGTTATATACAGGGCGGAGAGCCCCAGCATTTT. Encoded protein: CASSYIQGGEPQHF.

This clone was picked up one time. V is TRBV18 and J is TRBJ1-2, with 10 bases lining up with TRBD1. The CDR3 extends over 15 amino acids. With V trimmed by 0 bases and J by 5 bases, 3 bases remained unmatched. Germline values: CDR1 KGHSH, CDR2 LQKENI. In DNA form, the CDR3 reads TGTGCCAGCTCACCACCGGACAGGGGGATTTATGGCTACACCTTC. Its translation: CASSPPDRGIYGYTF. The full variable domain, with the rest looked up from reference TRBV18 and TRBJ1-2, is NAGVMQNPRHLVRRRGQEARLRCSPMKGHSHVYWYRQLPEEGLKFMVYLQKENIIDESGMPKERFSAEFPKEGPSILRIQQVVRGDSAAYFCASSPPDRGIYGYTFGSGTRLTVV.

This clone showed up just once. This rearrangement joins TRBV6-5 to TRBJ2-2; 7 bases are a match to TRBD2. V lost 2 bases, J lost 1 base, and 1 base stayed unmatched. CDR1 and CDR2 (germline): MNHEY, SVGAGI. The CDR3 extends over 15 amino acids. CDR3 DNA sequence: TGTGCCAGCAGTTACGAGCGGGAGAACACCGGGGAGCTGTTTTTT. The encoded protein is CASSYERENTGELFF.

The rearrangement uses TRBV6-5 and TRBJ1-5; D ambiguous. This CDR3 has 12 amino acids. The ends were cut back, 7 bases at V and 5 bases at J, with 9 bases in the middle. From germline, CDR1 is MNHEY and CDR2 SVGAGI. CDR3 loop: CASNRGDQPQHF. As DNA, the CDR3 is TGTGCCAGCAACCGCGGCGATCAGCCCCAGCATTTT.

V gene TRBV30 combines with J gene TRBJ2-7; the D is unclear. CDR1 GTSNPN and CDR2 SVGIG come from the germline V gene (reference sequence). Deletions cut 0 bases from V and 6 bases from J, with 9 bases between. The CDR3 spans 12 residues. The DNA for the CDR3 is TGTGCCTGGAGTGTGGGCCTCTCCGAGCAGTACTTC. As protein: CAWSVGLSEQYF.

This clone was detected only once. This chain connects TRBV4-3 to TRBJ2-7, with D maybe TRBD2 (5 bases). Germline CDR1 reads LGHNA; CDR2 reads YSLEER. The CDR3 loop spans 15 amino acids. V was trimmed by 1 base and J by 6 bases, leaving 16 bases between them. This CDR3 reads CASSQALAPRTEQYF. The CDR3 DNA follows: TGCGCCAGCAGCCAAGCCCTAGCCCCACGTACCGAGCAGTACTTC.

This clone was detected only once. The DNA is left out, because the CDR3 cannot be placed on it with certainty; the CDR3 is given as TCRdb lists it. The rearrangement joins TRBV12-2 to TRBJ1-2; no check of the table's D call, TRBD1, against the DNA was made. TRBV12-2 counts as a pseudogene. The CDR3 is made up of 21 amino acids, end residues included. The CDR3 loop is CASRLKVWGTGVFYRCRGYTF.

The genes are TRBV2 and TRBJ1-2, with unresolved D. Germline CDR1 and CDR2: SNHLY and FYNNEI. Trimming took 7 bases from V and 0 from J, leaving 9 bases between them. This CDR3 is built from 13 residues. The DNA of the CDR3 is TGTGCCAGCAAATACACAGCTAACTATGGCTACACCTTC. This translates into CASKYTANYGYTF. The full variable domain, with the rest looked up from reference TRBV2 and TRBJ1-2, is EPEVTQTPSHQVTQMGQEVILRCVPISNHLYFYWYRQILGQKVEFLVSFYNNEISEKSEIFDDQFSVERPDGSNFTLKIRSTKLEDSAMYFCASKYTANYGYTFGSGTRLTVV.